One and the same sample provided the 20 T cell receptor beta chains below, sequenced in a study of control samples from healthy donors and cancer patients (dated by TCRdb to 2018 to 2021). Libraries were prepared through the immunoSEQ multiplex PCR assay. The immuneACCESS repertoire file appears here via TCRdb, limited to in-frame rearrangements. These files lack a portion of the clones; in checked studies, under half of the deficit traces to unresolved V genes, and the cause of the others is not known. The sample contains 150,000 to 200,000 clones, 90% to 95% of them found a single time. Of the sample, 1.1% to 1.5% is held by the ten largest clones. The source material was blood. The receptors were gathered from a man under 40 in good health.

In DNA, the CDR3 is TGCAGCGTTGCCACGGGGGCTAGCACAGATACGCAGTATTTT. It is translated as CSVATGASTDTQYF. The rearrangement links TRBV29-1 to TRBJ2-3, with D perhaps matching TRBD1 or TRBD2 (6 bases each). The CDR3 length is 14 residues. Germline-derived CDR1 and CDR2 are SQVTM and ANQGSEA. V gave up 4 bases and J gave up 0 bases, with 11 bases separating them.

The chain recombines TRBV19 with TRBJ1-5; TRBD1 might be the D (6 bases). This CDR3 contains 16 residues. Per germline, CDR1 LNHDA and CDR2 SQIVND (reference sequence). Trimming removed 6 bases at V and 0 bases at J, with 15 bases between. CDR3 protein: CASSRDKPNSNQPQHF. As DNA, the CDR3 is TGTGCCAGTAGCCGGGACAAACCCAATAGCAATCAGCCCCAGCATTTT. The complete variable domain, with remaining parts taken from reference TRBV19 and TRBJ1-5, reads DGGITQSPKYLFRKEGQNVTLSCEQNLNHDAMYWYRQDPGQGLRLIYYSQIVNDFQKGDIAEGYSVSREKKESFPLTVTSAQKNPTAFYLCASSRDKPNSNQPQHFGDGTRLSIL.

V gene TRBV15 combines with J gene TRBJ1-4, with TRBD1 identical over 7 bases. This CDR3 comprises 14 residues. Losses at the gene ends were 9 bases for V and 5 bases for J; bases not matched to a gene: 9. Germline V gene sequence: CDR1 LNHNV, CDR2 YYDKDF (reference sequence). This chain's CDR3 is CATAAGQKNEKLFF. CDR3 DNA: TGTGCCACGGCCGCGGGACAGAAGAATGAAAAACTGTTTTTT.

This chain joins TRBV7-2 and TRBJ2-1; TRBD2 matches 9 bases. Germline CDR1 is SGHTA and CDR2 is FQGNSA. The CDR3 consists of 16 residues. Trimming cost V 5 bases and J 0 bases; bases outside gene matches: 5. The CDR3 reads CASSPSGAISYNEQFF. The CDR3 nucleotides are TGTGCCAGCAGCCCTAGCGGGGCCATCTCCTACAATGAGCAGTTCTTC.

V gene TRBV28 combines with J gene TRBJ1-1, with D unclear. There are 15 residues in the CDR3. V shed 2 bases and J shed 4 bases, with 14 bases lying between them. Looked up from germline, CDR1 is MDHEN and CDR2 is SYDVKM. CDR3 protein: CASSLMASRGTEAFF. The CDR3, as DNA: TGTGCCAGCAGTTTAATGGCCTCCCGGGGCACTGAAGCTTTCTTT.

The V and J genes are TRBV2 and TRBJ2-7, with 8 bases fitting TRBD1. Germline V gives CDR1 SNHLY, CDR2 FYNNEI. The CDR3 length is 14 residues. The V segment lost 6 bases and the J segment 2 bases; nucleotides outside the gene matches: 6. CDR3 sequence: CASRPGTGTYEQYF. The CDR3, as DNA: TGTGCCAGCAGACCCGGGACAGGTACCTACGAGCAGTACTTC.

The chain recombines TRBV27 with TRBJ1-1; 11 bases line up with TRBD1. V dropped 4 bases and J dropped 4; count of bases not matched to a gene: 5. The CDR3 runs to 15 residues. Germline lookup yields CDR1 MNHEY and CDR2 SMNVEV (reference sequence). The CDR3 nucleotides are TGTGCCAGCAGTTCAACCGGGACAGGGGGCACTGAAGCTTTCTTT. Translating gives CASSSTGTGGTEAFF.

This rearrangement joins TRBV2 to TRBJ1-1; D perhaps matches TRBD1 (6 bases). Trimming pared 3 bases from V and 3 bases from J, leaving 11 bases between. The CDR3 covers 14 residues. Germline CDR1 and CDR2: SNHLY and FYNNEI. The CDR3 DNA is TGTGCCAGCAGTGACAGGGGTGTGGACACTGAAGCTTTCTTT. Translated: CASSDRGVDTEAFF.

V gene TRBV10-3 combines with J gene TRBJ2-2; D gene unclear. Germline V CDR1 and CDR2: ENHRY, SYGVKD. Deletions cut 5 bases from V and 6 bases from J, with 4 bases between. The CDR3 contains 11 residues. CDR3 DNA: TGTGCCATCAGTCAACCCGGGGAGCTGTTTTTT. It is translated as CAISQPGELFF.

The chain joins TRBV27 to TRBJ1-3, with D uncertain. CDR1 MNHEY and CDR2 SMNVEV come from the germline V gene (reference sequence). The CDR3 sequence is 14 residues long. Trimming removed 2 bases at V and 4 bases at J, with 9 bases between. In DNA form, the CDR3 reads TGTGCCAGCAGTTTAGGAGGGAAGGGAAACACCATATATTTT. Its protein product is CASSLGGKGNTIYF.

The V gene is TRBV28, the J gene TRBJ1-5; 7 bases map to TRBD1. Trimming took 5 bases from V and 0 from J; bases not matched to a gene: 1. Germline V lookup: CDR1 MDHEN, CDR2 SYDVKM. This CDR3 region has 14 residues. The CDR3 sequence: CASSGTVSNQPQHF. In DNA form, the CDR3 reads TGTGCCAGCAGTGGGACAGTTAGCAATCAGCCCCAGCATTTT.

The chain links TRBV5-6 to TRBJ1-2, with 7 nucleotides matching TRBD1. Germline V CDR1 and CDR2: SGHDT, YYEEEE. The ends lost 3 bases at V and 0 bases at J; junction bases unmatched: 2. The CDR3 runs to 14 residues. CDR3 DNA sequence: TGTGCCAGCAGCTGGGACAGACCTAACTATGGCTACACCTTC. Its translation is CASSWDRPNYGYTF.

The J gene is TRBJ1-1, the V gene TRBV5-6, with TRBD1 matching 8 bases. The CDR3 covers 13 residues. Germline V gene sequence: CDR1 SGHDT, CDR2 YYEEEE. J was trimmed by 7 bases and V by 0 bases; bases with no gene match: 2. CDR3 sequence: CASSLDRGDEAFF. CDR3 in DNA: TGTGCCAGCAGCTTGGACAGGGGGGATGAAGCTTTCTTT. The whole variable domain, remainder taken from reference TRBV5-6 and TRBJ1-1, is DAGVTQSPTHLIKTRGQQVTLRCSPKSGHDTVSWYQQALGQGPQFIFQYYEEEERQRGNFPDRFSGHQFPNYSSELNVNALLLGDSALYLCASSLDRGDEAFFGQGTRLTVV.

This chain links TRBV28 with TRBJ1-2, with D possibly matching TRBD1 (5 bases). The CDR3 extends over 11 amino acids. Germline lookup yields CDR1 MDHEN and CDR2 SYDVKM. The V end lost 6 bases, the J end lost 14 bases, and 16 bases lay between the germline ends. The CDR3, as DNA: TGTGCCAGCAGCCGGGACCGGTCGTGGACCTTC. Translation gives CASSRDRSWTF.

The chain is built from TRBV6-2 or TRBV6-3 and TRBJ1-1, with a possible D match to TRBD1 (6 bases). Trimming cost V 6 bases and J 3 bases, with 17 bases left between them. This CDR3 region has 15 residues. Germline V lookup: CDR1 MNHEY, CDR2 SVGEGT. The CDR3 region has the DNA TGTGCCAGCAGCATCGGAGACAGGAGGTACACTGAAGCTTTCTTT. Amino acids: CASSIGDRRYTEAFF.

This rearrangement joins TRBV5-1 to TRBJ2-5; 8 nucleotides agree with TRBD2. Germline CDR1 and CDR2: SGHRS and YFSETQ. The V gene end was trimmed by 4 bases and the J gene end by 3 bases; junction bases not matched to a gene: 8. The CDR3 is 15 residues long. The CDR3 sequence: CASSTRTGGEETQYF. The CDR3 DNA reads TGCGCCAGCAGCACCCGGACGGGAGGGGAAGAGACCCAGTACTTC.

The V call is TRBV11-2, the J call TRBJ2-5, with D possibly matching TRBD2 (5 bases). The CDR3 has 12 amino acids. V shed 5 bases and J shed 3 bases, with 7 bases lying between them. In germline, CDR1 is SGHAT, CDR2 FQNNGV. The CDR3: CASSPGKETQYF. CDR3 in DNA: TGTGCCAGCAGCCCGGGGAAAGAGACCCAGTACTTC. Supplemented by reference TRBV11-2 and TRBJ2-5, the full variable domain reads EAGVAQSPRYKIIEKRQSVAFWCNPISGHATLYWYQQILGQGPKLLIQFQNNGVVDDSQLPKDRFSAERLKGVDSTLKIQPAKLEDSAVYLCASSPGKETQYFGPGTRLLVL.

V and J are TRBV4-1 and TRBJ1-5, with D unresolved. CDR3 size: 15 residues. V shed 3 bases and J shed 2 bases, with 11 bases lying between them. Germline-derived CDR1 and CDR2 are MGHRA and YSYEKL. Here the CDR3 reads CASSQTYGGNQPQHF. In DNA, the CDR3 is TGCGCCAGCAGCCAGACCTATGGGGGCAATCAGCCCCAGCATTTT.

This clone showed up just a few times. The chain has TRBV14 and TRBJ2-3; the D gene is possibly TRBD2 (5 bases). V shed 4 bases and J shed 1 base, with 9 bases lying between them. CDR3 size: 14 residues. Germline V CDR1 and CDR2: SGHDN, FVKESK. The CDR3: CASSPISGTDTQYF. CDR3 sequence (DNA): TGTGCCAGCAGCCCTATTAGCGGCACAGATACGCAGTATTTT.

This rearrangement joins TRBV6-5 to TRBJ2-1; possibly TRBD1 for D (6 bases). This CDR3 is built from 15 residues. Germline V gene sequence: CDR1 MNHEY, CDR2 SVGAGI. V gave up 2 bases and J gave up 3 bases, with 11 bases separating them. The CDR3 sequence is CASSYRLGGYNEQFF. In DNA form, the CDR3 reads TGTGCCAGCAGTTACCGTTTAGGGGGCTACAATGAGCAGTTCTTC.